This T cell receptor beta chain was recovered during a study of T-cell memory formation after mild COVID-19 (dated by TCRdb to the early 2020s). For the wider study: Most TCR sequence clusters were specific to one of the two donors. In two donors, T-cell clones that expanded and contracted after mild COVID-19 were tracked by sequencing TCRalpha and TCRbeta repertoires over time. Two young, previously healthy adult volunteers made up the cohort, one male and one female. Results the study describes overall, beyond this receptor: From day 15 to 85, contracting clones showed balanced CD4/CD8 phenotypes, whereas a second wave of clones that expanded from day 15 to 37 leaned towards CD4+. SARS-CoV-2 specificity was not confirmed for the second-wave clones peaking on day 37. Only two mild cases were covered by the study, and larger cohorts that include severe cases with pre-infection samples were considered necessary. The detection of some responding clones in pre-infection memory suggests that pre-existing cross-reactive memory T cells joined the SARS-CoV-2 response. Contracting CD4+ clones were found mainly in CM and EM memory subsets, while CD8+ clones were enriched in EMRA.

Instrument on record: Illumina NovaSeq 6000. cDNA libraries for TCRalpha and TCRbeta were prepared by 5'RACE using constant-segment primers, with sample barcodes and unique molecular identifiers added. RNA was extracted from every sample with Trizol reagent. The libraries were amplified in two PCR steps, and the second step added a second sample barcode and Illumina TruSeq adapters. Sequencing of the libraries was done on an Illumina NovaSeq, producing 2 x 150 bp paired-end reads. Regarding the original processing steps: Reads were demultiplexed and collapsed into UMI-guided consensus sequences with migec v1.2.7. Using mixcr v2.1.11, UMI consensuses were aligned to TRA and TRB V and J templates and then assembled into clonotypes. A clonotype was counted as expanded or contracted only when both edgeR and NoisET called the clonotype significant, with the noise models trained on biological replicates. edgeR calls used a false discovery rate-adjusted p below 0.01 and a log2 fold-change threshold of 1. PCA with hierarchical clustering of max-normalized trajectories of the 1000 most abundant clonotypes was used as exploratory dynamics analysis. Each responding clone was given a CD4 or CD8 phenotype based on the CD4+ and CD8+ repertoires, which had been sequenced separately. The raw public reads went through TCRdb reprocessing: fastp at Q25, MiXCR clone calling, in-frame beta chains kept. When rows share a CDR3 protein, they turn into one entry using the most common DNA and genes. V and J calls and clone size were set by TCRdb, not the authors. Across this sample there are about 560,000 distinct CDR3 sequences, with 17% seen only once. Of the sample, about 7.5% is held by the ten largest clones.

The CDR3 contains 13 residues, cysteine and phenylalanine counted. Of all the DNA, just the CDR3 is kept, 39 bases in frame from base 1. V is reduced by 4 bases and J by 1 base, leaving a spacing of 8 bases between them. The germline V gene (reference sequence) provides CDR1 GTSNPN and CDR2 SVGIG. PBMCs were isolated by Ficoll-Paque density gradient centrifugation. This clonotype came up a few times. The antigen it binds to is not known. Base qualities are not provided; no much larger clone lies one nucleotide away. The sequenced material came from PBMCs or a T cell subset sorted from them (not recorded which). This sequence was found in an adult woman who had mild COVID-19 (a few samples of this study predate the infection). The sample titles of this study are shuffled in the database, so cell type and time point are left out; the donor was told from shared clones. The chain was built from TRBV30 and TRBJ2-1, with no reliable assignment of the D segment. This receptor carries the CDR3 CAWTIRSYNEQFF. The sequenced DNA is TGTGCCTGGACCATACGTTCCTACAATGAGCAGTTCTTC.